These T cell receptor beta chains were read from a single sample in a study of blood T cell repertoires in COVID-19. Here immunoSEQ multiplex PCR was the method, and the copy in TCRdb shows in-frame clones only, minus some. The sample carries about 260,000 clones, approximately 85% recorded once. Sequencing was performed on peripheral blood. All receptors come from a human donor in a cohort sampled during active COVID-19. Each CDR3 is given with its conserved first and last residue. The D gene is left open where the match is weak. Clone size, where shown, is once, few, many, or a class for clones that have expanded.

CDR3 protein: CASSQDIRGYGYTF; CDR3 DNA: TGTGCCAGCAGCCAAGATATCAGGGGCTATGGCTACACCTTC; J gene: TRBJ1-2; CDR3 length: 14; D gene: .; V gene: TRBV14; clone size: .
CDR3 protein: CASSILVSSYNEQFF; CDR3 DNA: TGTGCCAGTAGCATTCTCGTTAGCTCCTACAATGAGCAGTTCTTC; J gene: TRBJ2-1; CDR3 length: 15; D gene: .; V gene: TRBV19; clone size: once
CDR3 protein: CASSLTGTRNSYEQYF; CDR3 DNA: TGTGCCAGCAGCCTTACCGGGACTAGAAACTCCTACGAGCAGTACTTC; J gene: TRBJ2-7; CDR3 length: 16; D gene: TRBD2; V gene: TRBV4-2; clone size: .
CDR3 protein: CAWTRSGNTIYF; CDR3 DNA: TGTGCCTGGACCCGGTCCGGAAACACCATATATTTT; J gene: TRBJ1-3; CDR3 length: 12; D gene: .; V gene: TRBV30; clone size: few
CDR3 protein: CASSPRGNTETQYF; CDR3 DNA: TGTGCCAGCAGTCCCAGGGGAAATACCGAGACCCAGTACTTC; J gene: TRBJ2-5; CDR3 length: 14; D gene: .; V gene: TRBV27; clone size: .
CDR3 protein: CASSPPGAGQTYEQYF; CDR3 DNA: TGTGCCAGCTCACCACCGGGGGCAGGGCAAACCTACGAGCAGTACTTC; J gene: TRBJ2-7; CDR3 length: 16; D gene: .; V gene: TRBV18; clone size: .
CDR3 protein: CASSQEKVRAGNTEAFF; CDR3 DNA: TGTGCCAGCAGCCAGGAAAAGGTTCGGGCGGGGAACACTGAAGCTTTCTTT; J gene: TRBJ1-1; CDR3 length: 17; D gene: .; V gene: TRBV3-1/TRBV3-2; clone size: .
CDR3 protein: CASSLAPRSNEKLFF; CDR3 DNA: TGTGCCAGCAGCTTAGCCCCCCGTAGTAATGAAAAACTGTTTTTT; J gene: TRBJ1-4; CDR3 length: 15; D gene: .; V gene: TRBV7-6; clone size: once
CDR3 protein: CASSLDTGQDYSYEQYF; CDR3 DNA: TGTGCCAGCAGCTTAGATACGGGACAGGATTACTCCTACGAGCAGTACTTC; J gene: TRBJ2-7; CDR3 length: 17; D gene: TRBD1; V gene: TRBV11-3; clone size: .
CDR3 protein: CASTPKRGNHEQYF; CDR3 DNA: TGTGCCAGCACCCCAAAAAGGGGCAACCACGAGCAGTACTTC; J gene: TRBJ2-7; CDR3 length: 14; D gene: .; V gene: TRBV27; clone size: .
CDR3 protein: CSARDLTEAFF; CDR3 DNA: TGCAGTGCTAGAGACCTTACTGAAGCTTTCTTT; J gene: TRBJ1-1; CDR3 length: 11; D gene: .; V gene: TRBV20-1; clone size: .
CDR3 protein: CASSHDRRNSATNEKLFF; CDR3 DNA: TGTGCCAGCAGCCATGATAGAAGAAACTCTGCAACTAATGAAAAACTGTTTTTT; J gene: TRBJ1-4; CDR3 length: 18; D gene: .; V gene: TRBV5-4; clone size: .
CDR3 protein: CASSLDGPRDTEAFF; CDR3 DNA: TGCGCCAGCAGCTTGGACGGCCCTCGGGACACTGAAGCTTTCTTT; J gene: TRBJ1-1; CDR3 length: 15; D gene: .; V gene: TRBV5-1; clone size: .
CDR3 protein: CSAGRGYEQYF; CDR3 DNA: TGCAGTGCCGGCCGGGGGTACGAGCAGTACTTC; J gene: TRBJ2-7; CDR3 length: 11; D gene: .; V gene: TRBV20-1; clone size: .
CDR3 protein: CASSPGLAGGYEQYF; CDR3 DNA: TGTGCCAGCAGCCCGGGACTAGCGGGAGGCTACGAGCAGTACTTC; J gene: TRBJ2-7; CDR3 length: 15; D gene: TRBD2; V gene: TRBV7-2; clone size: .
CDR3 protein: CASSLRWGGESPPQHF; CDR3 DNA: TGTGCCAGCAGCTTGCGGTGGGGGGGGGAAAGTCCGCCCCAGCATTTT; J gene: TRBJ1-5; CDR3 length: 16; D gene: .; V gene: TRBV5-6; clone size: .
CDR3 protein: CASSFVVAGGLYEQYF; CDR3 DNA: TGTGCCAGCAGCTTTGTCGTGGCGGGAGGGCTCTACGAGCAGTACTTC; J gene: TRBJ2-7; CDR3 length: 16; D gene: TRBD2; V gene: TRBV7-2; clone size: .
CDR3 protein: CAWSPSGRSYEQFF; CDR3 DNA: TGTGCCTGGAGCCCTAGCGGGAGATCATATGAGCAGTTCTTC; J gene: TRBJ2-1; CDR3 length: 14; D gene: TRBD2; V gene: TRBV30; clone size: .
CDR3 protein: CAWRLVQGYSEKLFF; CDR3 DNA: TGTGCCTGGAGACTCGTCCAGGGGTACAGTGAAAAACTGTTTTTT; J gene: TRBJ1-4; CDR3 length: 15; D gene: .; V gene: TRBV30; clone size: .
CDR3 protein: CASSLGRGSDTQYF; CDR3 DNA: TGTGCCAGCAGCTTAGGGCGGGGGTCCGATACGCAGTATTTT; J gene: TRBJ2-3; CDR3 length: 14; D gene: TRBD2; V gene: TRBV7-9; clone size: .
CDR3 protein: CASSKTESSTDTQYF; CDR3 DNA: TGTGCCAGTAGTAAGACGGAGTCAAGCACAGATACGCAGTATTTT; J gene: TRBJ2-3; CDR3 length: 15; D gene: .; V gene: TRBV19; clone size: .
CDR3 protein: CAIRTGGEETQYF; CDR3 DNA: TGTGCCATCCGGACAGGGGGCGAAGAGACCCAGTACTTC; J gene: TRBJ2-5; CDR3 length: 13; D gene: TRBD1; V gene: TRBV7-6; clone size: once
CDR3 protein: CASSPRQGSYEQYF; CDR3 DNA: TGTGCCAGCTCACCCAGGCAGGGATCCTACGAGCAGTACTTC; J gene: TRBJ2-7; CDR3 length: 14; D gene: .; V gene: TRBV18; clone size: .
CDR3 protein: CASSRDDRGRSF; CDR3 DNA: TGTGCCAGCAGTCGAGATGACAGGGGGCGCAGCTTC; J gene: TRBJ1-2; CDR3 length: 12; D gene: TRBD1; V gene: TRBV5-4; clone size: many
CDR3 protein: CARSQDRIFYGYTF; CDR3 DNA: TGTGCCAGATCCCAGGACAGGATCTTTTATGGCTACACCTTC; J gene: TRBJ1-2; CDR3 length: 14; D gene: TRBD1; V gene: TRBV19; clone size: .
CDR3 protein: CASSQSSGGPTYEQYF; CDR3 DNA: TGTGCCAGCAGTCAATCTTCAGGGGGGCCCACCTACGAGCAGTACTTC; J gene: TRBJ2-7; CDR3 length: 16; D gene: .; V gene: TRBV6-2/TRBV6-3; clone size: .
CDR3 protein: CASSRDRNTEAFF; CDR3 DNA: TGTGCCAGCAGCCGGGACAGGAACACTGAAGCTTTCTTT; J gene: TRBJ1-1; CDR3 length: 13; D gene: TRBD1; V gene: TRBV3-1/TRBV3-2; clone size: .
CDR3 protein: CASSVERGTEAFF; CDR3 DNA: TGTGCCAGCAGCGTAGAGCGGGGGACTGAAGCTTTCTTT; J gene: TRBJ1-1; CDR3 length: 13; D gene: .; V gene: TRBV9; clone size: .
CDR3 protein: CASEGVMNTEAFF; CDR3 DNA: TGTGCCAGCGAGGGGGTCATGAACACTGAAGCTTTCTTT; J gene: TRBJ1-1; CDR3 length: 13; D gene: .; V gene: TRBV19; clone size: .
CDR3 protein: CASSVGATQNTGELFF; CDR3 DNA: TGTGCCAGCAGCGTAGGGGCCACCCAGAACACCGGGGAGCTGTTTTTT; J gene: TRBJ2-2; CDR3 length: 16; D gene: .; V gene: TRBV9; clone size: few
CDR3 protein: CASSHGSGTGELFF; CDR3 DNA: TGCGCCAGCAGCCACGGGAGCGGCACCGGGGAGCTGTTTTTT; J gene: TRBJ2-2; CDR3 length: 14; D gene: .; V gene: TRBV5-1; clone size: .
CDR3 protein: CASSLLPGQGHYEQYF; CDR3 DNA: TGCGCCAGCAGCTTGCTCCCGGGACAGGGGCACTACGAGCAGTACTTC; J gene: TRBJ2-7; CDR3 length: 16; D gene: TRBD1; V gene: TRBV5-1; clone size: .
CDR3 protein: CASSQEGRDEQYF; CDR3 DNA: TGCGCCAGCAGCCAAGAAGGGAGGGACGAGCAGTACTTC; J gene: TRBJ2-7; CDR3 length: 13; D gene: TRBD2; V gene: TRBV4-3; clone size: .
CDR3 protein: CASSQDRGETQYF; CDR3 DNA: TGTGCCAGCAGTCAGGACAGGGGAGAGACCCAGTACTTC; J gene: TRBJ2-5; CDR3 length: 13; D gene: TRBD1; V gene: TRBV12-3/TRBV12-4; clone size: once
CDR3 protein: CASSGVDRSHLYEQYF; CDR3 DNA: TGTGCCAGCAGCGGGGTGGACAGAAGCCATCTCTACGAGCAGTACTTC; J gene: TRBJ2-7; CDR3 length: 16; D gene: .; V gene: TRBV5-6; clone size: .
CDR3 protein: CASSNHRTTDYGYTF; CDR3 DNA: TGTGCCAGTAGTAACCACAGGACGACCGACTATGGCTACACCTTC; J gene: TRBJ1-2; CDR3 length: 15; D gene: .; V gene: TRBV19; clone size: .
CDR3 protein: CASSLLPGQGADGYTF; CDR3 DNA: TGTGCCAGCAGCTTATTACCCGGACAGGGGGCGGATGGCTACACCTTC; J gene: TRBJ1-2; CDR3 length: 16; D gene: TRBD1; V gene: TRBV7-9; clone size: .